This T cell receptor (beta chain) was observed in a study of neoadjuvant anti-PD-1 for oral cavity cancer. Study background: Before surgery, most patients got three to four biweekly 3 mg/kg nivolumab doses. Non-progressing patients received a fourth nivolumab dose near day 43, then surgery on days 50-56.

Study outcomes and limitations: Greater tumor shrinkage accompanied bigger post-treatment sizes of preexisting clones.

As concerns this clone: The antigen is not known.

The ends were cut back, 0 bases at V and 1 base at J, with 14 bases in the middle. The CDR3 is made up of 16 amino acids. Per the germline V gene, CDR1 is GTSNPN and CDR2 is SVGIG (reference sequence). Specified time point: after neoadjuvant nivolumab, at surgical resection. Tumor libraries mostly used about 5 ug genomic DNA, two replicates each. Using immunoSEQ multiplex PCR, the repertoire was profiled, and TCRdb retains in-frame clones only, with some absent. The table has 1,200 to 1,500 clones, roughly 50% seen once. This specimen was tumor tissue, taken after nivolumab (anti-PD-1) treatment. The rearrangement joins TRBV30 to TRBJ2-3, with a tentative D call TRBD2 (5 bases). The sequence was obtained from a person between 40 and 85 years old with oral cavity squamous cell carcinoma. In nucleotides, the CDR3 is TGTGCCTGGAGTGTACTATGGGAGACGGGCACAGATACGCAGTATTTT. As protein: CAWSVLWETGTDTQYF. The whole variable domain, filled in from reference TRBV30 and TRBJ2-3, reads SQTIHQWPATLVQPVGSPLSLECTVEGTSNPNLYWYRQAAGRGLQLLFYSVGIGQISSEVPQNLSASRPQDRQFILSSKKLLLSDSGFYLCAWSVLWETGTDTQYFGPGTRLTVL.